Following are 23 T cell receptor beta chains from one sample sequenced in a study of response to subunit inactivated influenza vaccine. One entry per CDR3 protein, called by TCRdb with MiXCR from the RT-PCR reads. Among 530,000 or so distinct CDR3 sequences listed, 12% were seen once. Sequenced here: PBMCs from blood, sampled on the day of vaccination. The receptors come from a man between 50 and 59 years old who received an inactivated influenza vaccine.

The chain couples TRBV29-1 to TRBJ2-7; either TRBD1 or TRBD2 may fit D (6 bases each). Germline CDR1 is SQVTM and CDR2 is ANQGSEA. This CDR3 spans 14 amino acids. V was trimmed by 2 bases and J by 5 bases, leaving 16 bases between them. The CDR3 DNA reads as TGCAGCGTTGAACTCTGGAGGGGGGCGGACGAGCAGTACTTC. The encoded protein is CSVELWRGADEQYF.

The rearrangement joins TRBV4-3 to TRBJ2-1; perhaps TRBD1 as D (6 bases). Per the germline V gene, CDR1 is LGHNA and CDR2 is YSLEER. The CDR3 extends over 14 amino acids. With 3 bases removed from V and 10 bases from J, the gap between germline ends came to 16 bases. The CDR3 DNA reads as TGCGCCAGCAGCCAGGCGTCACCGGGACAAGAGCAGTTCTTC. This sequence encodes CASSQASPGQEQFF.

The table lists this clonotype with a few counts. This chain connects TRBV20-1 to TRBJ2-5; TRBD2 agrees at 10 bases. This CDR3 is built from 14 residues. The germline gives CDR1 DFQATT, CDR2 SNEGSKA (reference sequence). J gave up 2 bases and V 3 bases, and 3 bases lay outside the gene matches. CDR3 bases: TGCAGTGCTAGGAGCGGGGGGGGACAAGAGACCCAGTACTTC. Translated: CSARSGGGQETQYF.

Note on this clonotype: Just one base apart from a much larger clone, this may be a read error. The gene calls are TRBV6-2 or TRBV6-3 and TRBJ1-5, with D perhaps matching TRBD1 (6 bases). The CDR3 runs to 13 residues. Per the germline V gene, CDR1 is MNHEY and CDR2 is SVGEGT. Trimming cost V 7 bases and J 1 base, with 8 bases left between them. The CDR3: CASMDSSNQPQHF. The CDR3 DNA reads TGTGCCAGCATGGACAGCAGCAATCAGCCCCAGCATTTT.

This rearrangement joins TRBV7-3 to TRBJ2-2, with 8 bases lining up with TRBD2. V trimming: 5 bases; J trimming: 1 base; junction bases outside the gene matches: 9. The V gene's germline CDR1 is SGHTA and CDR2 FQGTGA. This CDR3 comprises 17 residues. The CDR3 region is CASSPWTSLLNTGELFF. The CDR3 bases are TGTGCCAGCAGCCCCTGGACTAGCCTGTTGAACACCGGGGAGCTGTTTTTT.

The rearrangement uses TRBV5-6 and TRBJ2-1, with TRBD1 matching over 7 bases. Germline values: CDR1 SGHDT, CDR2 YYEEEE. The CDR3 has 15 residues. V shed 2 bases and J 3 bases; nucleotides not matched to a gene: 5. CDR3 residues: CASSFEGALYNEQFF. CDR3 DNA sequence: TGTGCCAGCAGCTTCGAGGGGGCCCTCTACAATGAGCAGTTCTTC. The full variable domain, in which reference TRBV5-6 and TRBJ2-1 provide the parts outside the CDR3, is DAGVTQSPTHLIKTRGQQVTLRCSPKSGHDTVSWYQQALGQGPQFIFQYYEEEERQRGNFPDRFSGHQFPNYSSELNVNALLLGDSALYLCASSFEGALYNEQFFGPGTRLTVL.

This clonotype was seen only a few times. This chain connects TRBV13 to TRBJ1-1, with 8 bases that match TRBD1. The CDR3 is 14 residues long. The J segment lost 5 bases and the V segment lost 0 bases, leaving 2 bases of the junction unmatched. In germline, CDR1 is PRHDT, CDR2 FYEKMQ (reference sequence). The DNA for the CDR3 is TGTGCCAGCAGCTTAGGCAGGGGGCCTACTGAAGCTTTCTTT. This encodes CASSLGRGPTEAFF.

CDR3 in DNA: TGTGCCAGCAGGAGCAGGGGGCTCACAGATACGCAGTATTTT. This encodes CASRSRGLTDTQYF. This rearrangement joins TRBV6-1 to TRBJ2-3; TRBD1 agrees at 8 bases. The CDR3 is 14 amino acids. V lost 6 bases and J lost 2; bases outside the gene matches: 4. Germline CDR1 reads MNHNS; CDR2 reads SASEGT.

This clonotype was observed a handful of times. The chain is built from TRBV19 and TRBJ2-3; D perhaps matches TRBD2 (5 bases). The CDR3 covers 14 residues. Germline V lookup: CDR1 LNHDA, CDR2 SQIVND (reference sequence). V lost 3 bases and J lost 2, with 9 bases in between. CDR3 amino acids: CASSIGLFTDTQYF. The CDR3 nucleotides read TGTGCCAGTAGTATCGGACTTTTCACAGATACGCAGTATTTT. Combining the CDR3 with reference TRBV19 and TRBJ2-3 gives the whole variable domain DGGITQSPKYLFRKEGQNVTLSCEQNLNHDAMYWYRQDPGQGLRLIYYSQIVNDFQKGDIAEGYSVSREKKESFPLTVTSAQKNPTAFYLCASSIGLFTDTQYFGPGTRLTVL.

The chain links TRBV5-6 to TRBJ2-3, with 11 bases fitting TRBD2. Germline V gives CDR1 SGHDT, CDR2 YYEEEE. The CDR3 has 17 amino acids. V dropped 0 bases and J dropped 4; count of bases not matched to a gene: 7. In DNA, the CDR3 is TGTGCCAGCAGCTTGGGGATGGCTAGCGGGGGGTCAGATACGCAGTATTTT. This encodes CASSLGMASGGSDTQYF.

This clonotype was seen ten or more times. J is TRBJ2-1 and V is TRBV5-5; D remains ambiguous. Germline V gene sequence: CDR1 SGHKS, CDR2 YYEKEE (reference sequence). This CDR3 contains 12 residues. Trimming took off 0 bases at V and 14 bases at J, with 12 bases between the two ends. The CDR3 region is CASSLEARSEFF. CDR3 nucleotides: TGTGCCAGCAGCTTGGAGGCCAGATCGGAGTTCTTC.

This chain uses TRBV7-2 with TRBJ2-7, with TRBD2 as a possible D gene (7 bases). Trimming cost V 3 bases and J 6 bases, with 15 bases left between them. This CDR3 is built from 14 residues. Germline CDR1 SGHTA, CDR2 FQGNSA. CDR3 sequence: CASSFRGASGEQYF. The CDR3 DNA reads TGTGCCAGCAGCTTCCGGGGGGCATCTGGCGAGCAGTACTTC. The complete variable domain, with remaining parts taken from reference TRBV7-2 and TRBJ2-7, reads GAGVSQSPSNKVTEKGKDVELRCDPISGHTALYWYRQSLGQGLEFLIYFQGNSAPDKSGLPSDRFSAERTGGSVSTLTIQRTQQEDSAVYLCASSFRGASGEQYFGPGTRLTVT.

This clonotype was seen repeatedly, ten times or more. The V call is TRBV28, the J call TRBJ1-1; 7 bases are a match to TRBD1. Trimming cost V 7 bases and J 10 bases; bases outside gene matches: 27. There are 18 residues in the CDR3. Germline loops: CDR1 MDHEN, CDR2 SYDVKM. CDR3 in amino acids: CASTAQRRQGGRGRGAFF. The CDR3 DNA follows: TGTGCCAGCACGGCACAAAGAAGACAGGGAGGTCGTGGGAGGGGAGCTTTCTTT.

This clonotype was picked up a small number of times. J is TRBJ2-7 and V is TRBV5-5; TRBD1 matches 11 bases. Germline V gene sequence: CDR1 SGHKS, CDR2 YYEKEE (reference sequence). The CDR3 consists of 15 residues. V was clipped by 6 bases and J by 6 bases; unmatched bases: 11. DNA for the CDR3: TGTGCCAGCACCTTCCCGAGGACAGGGGGCAGCGAGCAGTACTTC. It translates to CASTFPRTGGSEQYF.

This chain links TRBV25-1 with TRBJ2-1; no firm D call. Germline V CDR1 and CDR2: MGHDK, SYGVNS. V gave up 1 base and J gave up 10 bases, with 8 bases separating them. The CDR3 covers 12 residues. The CDR3 region has the DNA TGTGCCAGCAGTGAATCAGCTACGGAGCAGTTCTTC. Translated, it gives CASSESATEQFF.

In this sample, this clonotype turned up many times. The rearrangement joins TRBV7-9 to TRBJ2-3, with a tentative D call TRBD1 (5 bases). Germline V gene sequence: CDR1 SEHNR, CDR2 FQNEAQ (reference sequence). Trimming removed 5 bases at V and 0 bases at J, with 18 bases between. CDR3 length: 17 residues. DNA for the CDR3: TGTGCCAGCAGCCCCACCACAGGTGGCCACAGCACAGATACGCAGTATTTT. Amino acid sequence: CASSPTTGGHSTDTQYF.

This clonotype was counted a few times. The chain employs TRBV28 and TRBJ2-3, with D possibly being TRBD2 (5 bases). The germline V gene has CDR1 MDHEN and CDR2 SYDVKM. This CDR3 region has 14 residues. V gave up 8 bases and J gave up 4 bases, with 16 bases separating them. CDR3 protein: CASRASLAADTQYF. The CDR3 region has the DNA TGTGCCAGCCGAGCGAGCCTAGCAGCAGATACGCAGTATTTT.

V usage is TRBV25-1 and J usage is TRBJ2-1; D gene ambiguous. From germline, CDR1 is MGHDK and CDR2 SYGVNS. The CDR3 length is 11 residues. V lost 5 bases and J 6 bases, leaving 5 bases between the germline ends. The CDR3 bases are TGTGCCAGCAGTATCTCCAATGAGCAGTTCTTC. Residues: CASSISNEQFF.

This clonotype has a handful of counts. The V and J genes are TRBV27 and TRBJ2-3; 13 bases align to TRBD2. Germline V gene data show CDR1 as MNHEY and CDR2 as SMNVEV (reference sequence). This CDR3 has 19 residues. V lost 4 bases, J lost 4 bases, and 14 bases stayed unmatched. The DNA of the CDR3 is TGTGCCAGCAGTTCGACCTCCGGGACTAGCGGGATTAGACCAGATACGCAGTATTTT. Residues: CASSSTSGTSGIRPDTQYF.

This rearrangement joins TRBV27 to TRBJ1-2; D not resolved. Germline CDR1 and CDR2: MNHEY and SMNVEV (reference sequence). Deletions cut 2 bases from V and 5 bases from J, with 15 bases between. The CDR3 spans 15 residues. DNA for the CDR3: TGTGCCAGCAGTTTAAGGCTGGAGGGTCCTTATGGCTACACCTTC. Amino acid sequence: CASSLRLEGPYGYTF.

This clonotype was recorded many times. The V and J genes are TRBV25-1 and TRBJ2-1; 8 bases are shared with TRBD1. J was trimmed by 9 bases and V by 5 bases; bases with no gene match: 9. The CDR3 covers 14 residues. Per germline, CDR1 MGHDK and CDR2 SYGVNS. The CDR3 loop is CASSSRGQRGEQFF. The CDR3, as DNA: TGTGCCAGCAGTTCCAGGGGGCAGAGGGGTGAGCAGTTCTTC.

V usage is TRBV4-2 and J usage is TRBJ2-3, with D possibly being TRBD1 (5 bases). V lost 1 base, J lost 2 bases, and 13 bases lay in between. Germline CDR1 LGHNA, CDR2 YNFKEQ. The CDR3 covers 16 residues. The CDR3 region has the DNA TGTGCCAGCAGCCAAGCCCGACAGCGCGCCACAGATACGCAGTATTTT. Its translation is CASSQARQRATDTQYF.

The chain links TRBV4-3 to TRBJ2-1, with D possibly TRBD1 on 5 matching bases. V lost 1 base, J lost 3 bases, and 10 bases lay in between. The CDR3 is 15 amino acids. Germline V gene sequence: CDR1 LGHNA, CDR2 YSLEER. CDR3 in DNA: TGCGCCAGCAGCCAAGCCGGACACCTCTACAATGAGCAGTTCTTC. It is translated as CASSQAGHLYNEQFF.